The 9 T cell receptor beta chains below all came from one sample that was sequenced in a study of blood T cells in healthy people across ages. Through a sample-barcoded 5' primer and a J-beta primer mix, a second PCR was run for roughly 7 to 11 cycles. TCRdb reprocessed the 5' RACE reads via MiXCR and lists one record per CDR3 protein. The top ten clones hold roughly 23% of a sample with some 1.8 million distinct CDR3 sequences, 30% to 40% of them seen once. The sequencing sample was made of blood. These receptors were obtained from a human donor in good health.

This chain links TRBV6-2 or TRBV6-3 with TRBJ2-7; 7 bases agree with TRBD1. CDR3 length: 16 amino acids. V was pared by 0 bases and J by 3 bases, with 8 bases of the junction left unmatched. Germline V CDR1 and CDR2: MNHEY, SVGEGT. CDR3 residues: CASSYSVAGGGYEQYF. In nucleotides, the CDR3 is TGTGCCAGCAGTTACTCGGTGGCAGGGGGTGGCTACGAGCAGTACTTC.

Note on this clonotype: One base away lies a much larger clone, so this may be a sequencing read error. For the CDR3, the DNA is TGTGCCAGCAGCCCCGGGACAGCGAACACCGAGGAGCTGTTTTTT. Translating gives CASSPGTANTEELFF. The chain is built from TRBV7-7 and TRBJ2-2, with TRBD1 matching over 7 bases. The CDR3 is 15 amino acids. Germline V gene data show CDR1 as SSHAT and CDR2 as FNYEAQ (reference sequence). Based on the CDR3 plus reference TRBV7-7 and TRBJ2-2, the full variable domain is GAGVSQSPRYKVTKRGQDVTLRCDPISSHATLYWYQQALGQGPEFLTYFNYEAQPDKSGLPSDRFSAERPEGSISTLTIQRTEQRDSAMYRCASSPGTANTEELFFGEGSRLTVL.

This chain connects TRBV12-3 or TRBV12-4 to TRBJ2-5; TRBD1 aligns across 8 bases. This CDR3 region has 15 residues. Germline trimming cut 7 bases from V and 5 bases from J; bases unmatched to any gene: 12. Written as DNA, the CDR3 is TGTGCCAGCAACCCTGACCAGGGGGCCTGGGAGACCCAGTACTTC. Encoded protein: CASNPDQGAWETQYF.

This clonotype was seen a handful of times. The DNA of the CDR3 is TGCAGTGCTACCCCGGGGTCAGGCCCTTACTATGGCTACACCTTC. Residues: CSATPGSGPYYGYTF. The chain employs TRBV20-1 and TRBJ1-2; D remains unclear. CDR1 and CDR2 from the germline V gene are DFQATT and SNEGSKA (reference sequence). Trimming stripped 4 bases from V and 3 bases from J, with 18 bases between. The CDR3 totals 15 residues.

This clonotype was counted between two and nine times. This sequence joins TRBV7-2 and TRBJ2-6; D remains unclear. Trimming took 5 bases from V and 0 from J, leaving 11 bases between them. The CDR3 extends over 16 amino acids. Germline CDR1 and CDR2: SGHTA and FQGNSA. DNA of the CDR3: TGTGCCAGCAGCCCCAGACTCCCCTCTGGGGCCAACGTCCTGACTTTC. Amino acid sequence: CASSPRLPSGANVLTF.

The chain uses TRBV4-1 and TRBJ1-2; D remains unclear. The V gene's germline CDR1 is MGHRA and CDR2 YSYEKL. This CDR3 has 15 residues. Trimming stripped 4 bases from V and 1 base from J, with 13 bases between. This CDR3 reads CASSLSGRNNYGYTF. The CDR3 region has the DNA TGCGCCAGCAGCCTATCCGGACGGAATAACTATGGCTACACCTTC.

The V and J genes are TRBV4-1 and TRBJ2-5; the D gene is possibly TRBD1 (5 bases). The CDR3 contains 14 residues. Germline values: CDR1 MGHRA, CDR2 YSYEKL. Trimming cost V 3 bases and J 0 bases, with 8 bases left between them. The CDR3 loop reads CASSHIQDQETQYF. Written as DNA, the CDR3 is TGCGCCAGCAGCCATATACAGGACCAAGAGACCCAGTACTTC.

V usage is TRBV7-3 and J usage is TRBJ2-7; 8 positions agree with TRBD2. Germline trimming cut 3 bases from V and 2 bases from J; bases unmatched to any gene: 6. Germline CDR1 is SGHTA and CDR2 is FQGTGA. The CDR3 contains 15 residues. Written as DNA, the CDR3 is TGTGCCAGCAGCTTGAACAGCGGGAGTCCCTACGAGCAGTACTTC. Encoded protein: CASSLNSGSPYEQYF.

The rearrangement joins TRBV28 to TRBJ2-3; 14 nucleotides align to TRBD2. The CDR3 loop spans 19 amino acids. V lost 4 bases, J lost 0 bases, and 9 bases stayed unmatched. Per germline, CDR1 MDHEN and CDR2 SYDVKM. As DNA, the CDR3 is TGTGCCAGCAGTTCCCGGACTAGCGGGGGGTCCCTTAGCACAGATACGCAGTATTTT. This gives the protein CASSSRTSGGSLSTDTQYF.